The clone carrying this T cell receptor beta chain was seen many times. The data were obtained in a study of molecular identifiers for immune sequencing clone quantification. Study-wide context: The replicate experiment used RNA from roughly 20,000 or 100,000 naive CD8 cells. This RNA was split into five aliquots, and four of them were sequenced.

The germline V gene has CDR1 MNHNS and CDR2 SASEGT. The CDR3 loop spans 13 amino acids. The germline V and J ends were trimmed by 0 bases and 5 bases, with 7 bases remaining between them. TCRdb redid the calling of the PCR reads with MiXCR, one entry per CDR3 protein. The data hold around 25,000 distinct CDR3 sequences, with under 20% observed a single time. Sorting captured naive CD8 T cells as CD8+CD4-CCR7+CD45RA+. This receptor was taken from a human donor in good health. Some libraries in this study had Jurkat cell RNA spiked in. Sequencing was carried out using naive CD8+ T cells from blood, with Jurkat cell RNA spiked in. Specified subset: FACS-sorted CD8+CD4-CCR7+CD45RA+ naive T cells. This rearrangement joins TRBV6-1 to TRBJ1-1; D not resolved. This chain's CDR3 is CASSEALLTEAFF. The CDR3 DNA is TGTGCCAGCAGTGAAGCGCTACTTACTGAAGCTTTCTTT.